A selection of T cell receptor beta chains follows, all from one sample in a study of OX40 agonist ivuxolimab in advanced cancers. Method: immunoSEQ multiplex PCR; TCRdb's copy keeps in-frame clones and lacks some. The sample has about 69,000 clones; more than 80% are singletons. The starting material was CD4+ or CD8+ T cells sorted from blood, obtained in a trial of the OX40 agonist ivuxolimab. The receptors come from an adult with an advanced solid tumor such as melanoma, head and neck, liver or kidney cancer. The CDR3 runs from the conserved cysteine through the conserved F or W. Each record gives: CDR3 length, clone size, V gene, D gene, J gene, CDR3 DNA, CDR3 protein. A D gene is named only where the DNA matches it firmly. Rows may omit the clone size; those that give it use once, few, many or a size class.

13,NA,TRBV27,TRBD1,TRBJ1-2,TGTGCCAGCCGTACAGGGGTTAACTATGGCTACACCTTC,CASRTGVNYGYTF
15,NA,TRBV7-9,NA,TRBJ2-7,TGTGCCAGCAGACACCATAATTCCCCCCCCTACGAGCAGTACTTC,CASRHHNSPPYEQYF
16,NA,TRBV27,TRBD2,TRBJ2-7,TGTGCCAGCAGTTTATCGCAGACTAGCGGGACTACGAGGCAGTACTTC,CASSLSQTSGTTRQYF
16,NA,TRBV15,TRBD1,TRBJ2-1,TGTGCCACCAGCTTCCCGACAGGGGGTAACTACAATGAGCAGTTCTTC,CATSFPTGGNYNEQFF
14,NA,TRBV7-2,NA,TRBJ2-7,TGTGCCAGCAGCGAGGGATTCACATCGGAAGAGCAGTACTTC,CASSEGFTSEEQYF
15,once,TRBV11-1,NA,TRBJ2-3,TGTGCCAGCGCCTCGTGGGGCAGAGACACAGATACGCAGTATTTT,CASASWGRDTDTQYF
13,NA,TRBV19,NA,TRBJ1-2,TGTGCCAGTAGTATGGGAAGATTTTATGGCTACACCTTC,CASSMGRFYGYTF
14,NA,TRBV9,NA,TRBJ1-2,TGTGCCAGCAGCGTATCATCCAATAACTATGGCTACACCTTC,CASSVSSNNYGYTF
13,NA,TRBV27,TRBD2,TRBJ2-3,TGTGCCATCGGGGGGACGGAATTAGATACGCAGTATTTT,CAIGGTELDTQYF
15,NA,TRBV4-3,NA,TRBJ2-2,TGCGCCAGCAGCCAAGACTTGGGCCCCACCGGGGAGCTGTTTTTT,CASSQDLGPTGELFF
22,NA,TRBV2,TRBD2,TRBJ2-1,TGTGCCAGCACTGAAATTCGCACGATGGGACTAGCGGGGGCATCGACGTACAATGAGCAGTTCTTC,CASTEIRTMGLAGASTYNEQFF
13,NA,TRBV7-3,NA,TRBJ1-1,TGTGCCAGCAGCTTTCAGATGAACACTGAAGCTTTCTTT,CASSFQMNTEAFF
15,once,TRBV30,TRBD1,TRBJ1-6,TGTGCCTGGAGTGGGACAGGAGGTTCAAATTCACCCCTCCACTTT,CAWSGTGGSNSPLHF